The 28 T cell receptor beta chains listed next were all sequenced from one sample in a study of OX40 agonist ivuxolimab in advanced cancers. Using immunoSEQ multiplex PCR, the repertoire was profiled, and TCRdb retains in-frame clones only, with some absent. In the table there are 15,000 to 20,000 clones, about four fifths of which are singletons. Sequencing was performed on CD4+ or CD8+ T cells sorted from blood, taken in a trial of the OX40 agonist ivuxolimab. Every receptor here comes from an adult with an advanced solid tumor such as melanoma, head and neck, liver or kidney cancer.

The gene calls are TRBV7-6 and TRBJ1-6; TRBD1 is a possible D gene (5 bases). V gave up 5 bases and J gave up 10 bases, with 15 bases separating them. Germline V gene sequence: CDR1 SGHVS, CDR2 FNYEAQ. This CDR3 spans 14 amino acids. The chain's CDR3 is CASSPAGGRSPLHF. CDR3 sequence (DNA): TGTGCCAGCAGCCCCGCCGGGGGGAGGTCACCCCTCCACTTT. Looking up the rest from reference TRBV7-6 and TRBJ1-6 gives the full variable domain: GAGVSQSPRYKVTKRGQDVALRCDPISGHVSLYWYRQALGQGPEFLTYFNYEAQQDKSGLPNDRFSAERPEGSISTLTIQRTEQRDSAMYRCASSPAGGRSPLHFGNGTRLTVT.

This clone appeared a single time. The CDR3, as DNA: TGTGCCAGCAGCTTGGGAATCAGGGGCTACACCTTC. Its translation is CASSLGIRGYTF. The genes are TRBV11-2 and TRBJ1-2; no clear D gene. CDR3 size: 12 residues. V lost 3 bases to trimming and J lost 8 bases, with 10 bases between them. In germline, CDR1 is SGHAT, CDR2 FQNNGV.

The chain has TRBV4-1 and TRBJ1-1, with a weak D call TRBD1 (5 bases). Germline CDR1 is MGHRA and CDR2 is YSYEKL. The CDR3 has 13 amino acids. V lost 3 bases, J lost 1 base, and 6 bases lay in between. The CDR3 coding sequence is TGCGCCAGCAGCCACAGGGAGAACACTGAAGCTTTCTTT. This codes for CASSHRENTEAFF.

The gene calls are TRBV30 and TRBJ1-2, with D unclear. This CDR3 spans 11 amino acids. Germline V gene data show CDR1 as GTSNPN and CDR2 as SVGIG (reference sequence). V dropped 8 bases and J dropped 8 bases, with 15 bases sitting between them. The CDR3 region has the DNA TGTGCCAGTCGGGAGGCTTACGGCTACACCTTC. It translates to CASREAYGYTF.

This sequence joins TRBV9 and TRBJ2-7; the D gene is possibly TRBD2 (5 bases). The V gene's germline CDR1 is SGDLS and CDR2 YYNGEE. V lost 0 bases to trimming and J lost 3 bases, with 10 bases between them. There are 14 residues in the CDR3. CDR3 sequence reads: CASSVDLGLYEQYF. The CDR3 region has the DNA TGTGCCAGCAGCGTAGACTTAGGACTCTACGAGCAGTACTTC.

The chain employs TRBV6-4 and TRBJ1-5; weak D call: TRBD1 (5 bases). The CDR3 is 13 amino acids. Trimming cost V 6 bases and J 4 bases, with 10 bases left between them. Germline V CDR1 and CDR2: MRHNA, SNTAGT. The CDR3 DNA reads TGTGCCAGCAGCCCGGAGGGGAATCAGCCCCAGCATTTT. Translating it yields CASSPEGNQPQHF.

V and J are TRBV29-1 and TRBJ2-7, with TRBD1 identical over 8 bases. The ends lost 1 base at V and 7 bases at J; junction bases unmatched: 9. The length of the CDR3 is 14 residues. Germline CDR1 reads SQVTM; CDR2 reads ANQGSEA. The CDR3 DNA reads TGCAGCGTTGAAGGCCGGACAGGGATTAAGGAGCAGTACTTC. Translation: CSVEGRTGIKEQYF.

The genes are TRBV7-3 and TRBJ2-1; 10 nucleotides align to TRBD2. The germline V gene has CDR1 SGHTA and CDR2 FQGTGA. This CDR3 spans 17 amino acids. After removal of 4 bases from V and 9 bases from J, the junction contained 15 bases not matched to a gene. CDR3 protein: CASSSTPLAGGAGEQFF. The CDR3 nucleotides read TGTGCCAGCAGCTCCACCCCATTAGCGGGAGGAGCTGGTGAGCAGTTCTTC. The whole variable domain, filled in from reference TRBV7-3 and TRBJ2-1, reads GAGVSQTPSNKVTEKGKYVELRCDPISGHTALYWYRQSLGQGPEFLIYFQGTGAADDSGLPNDRFFAVRPEGSVSTLKIQRTERGDSAVYLCASSSTPLAGGAGEQFFGPGTRLTVL.

The chain links TRBV27 to TRBJ2-1; D perhaps matches TRBD1 (6 bases). From germline, CDR1 is MNHEY and CDR2 SMNVEV (reference sequence). With 6 bases removed from V and 7 bases from J, the gap between germline ends came to 10 bases. CDR3 length equals 12 residues. CDR3 sequence: CASRQQGNEQFF. DNA for the CDR3: TGTGCCAGCAGACAACAGGGAAATGAGCAGTTCTTC.

The chain couples TRBV7-2 to TRBJ2-5; D remains unclear. Trimming stripped 1 base from V and 3 bases from J, with 9 bases between. The CDR3 runs to 14 residues. Germline CDR1 SGHTA, CDR2 FQGNSA. This chain's CDR3 is CASSLVAVKETQYF. Written as DNA, the CDR3 is TGTGCCAGCAGCTTAGTGGCCGTTAAAGAGACCCAGTACTTC. Looking up the rest from reference TRBV7-2 and TRBJ2-5 gives the full variable domain: GAGVSQSPSNKVTEKGKDVELRCDPISGHTALYWYRQSLGQGLEFLIYFQGNSAPDKSGLPSDRFSAERTGGSVSTLTIQRTQQEDSAVYLCASSLVAVKETQYFGPGTRLLVL.

This chain connects TRBV30 to TRBJ1-4, with a weak D call TRBD1 (5 bases). The germline gives CDR1 GTSNPN, CDR2 SVGIG (reference sequence). This CDR3 spans 14 amino acids. V lost 3 bases, J lost 5 bases, and 13 bases lay in between. The CDR3 DNA reads as TGTGCCTGGAGGGGGACGGGAGTAAATGAAAAACTGTTTTTT. Its protein is CAWRGTGVNEKLFF.

The J gene is TRBJ2-5, the V gene TRBV7-2, with TRBD2 matching 12 bases. The CDR3 spans 19 residues. Trimming at V came to 0 bases and at J to 4 bases, leaving 12 bases not matched to a gene. Germline V lookup: CDR1 SGHTA, CDR2 FQGNSA. CDR3 sequence (DNA): TGTGCCAGCAGCTTAGCCCCTAGCGGGGGGGAGTTCTCCGGAGAGACCCAGTACTTC. It specifies CASSLAPSGGEFSGETQYF.

This clone was seen only a few times. The chain uses TRBV5-5 and TRBJ2-3, with 7 bases aligning to TRBD2. Germline lookup yields CDR1 SGHKS and CDR2 YYEKEE (reference sequence). The CDR3 length is 14 residues. The V segment lost 7 bases and the J segment 6 bases; nucleotides outside the gene matches: 11. The CDR3 here is CASRGDGDLDTQYF. CDR3 nucleotide sequence: TGTGCCAGCCGGGGGGACGGGGATTTGGATACGCAGTATTTT. Full variable domain (missing parts from reference TRBV5-5 and TRBJ2-3): DAGVTQSPTHLIKTRGQQVTLRCSPISGHKSVSWYQQVLGQGPQFIFQYYEKEERGRGNFPDRFSARQFPNYSSELNVNALLLGDSALYLCASRGDGDLDTQYFGPGTRLTVL.

This clone was seen more than once but under ten times. V and J are TRBV23-1 and TRBJ2-5; D could derive from TRBD1 or TRBD2 (5 bases each). The closer fit of TRBJ2-7 to the DNA end suggests the J call may be wrong. TRBV23-1 is flagged as an ORF with uncertain function. The CDR3 spans 14 residues. CDR3 DNA: TGCGCCAGCAGTCAATGCGAGGGGTCCTACGAGCAGTACTTC. Its protein is CASSQCEGSYEQYF.

The J gene is TRBJ2-1, the V gene TRBV9; D remains unclear. V lost 4 bases and J 4 bases, leaving 15 bases between the germline ends. CDR1 and CDR2 from the germline V gene are SGDLS and YYNGEE. The CDR3 consists of 15 residues. CDR3: CASSPPWAPYNEQFF. The CDR3, as DNA: TGTGCCAGCAGCCCCCCTTGGGCTCCTTACAATGAGCAGTTCTTC.

The V call is TRBV10-1, the J call TRBJ1-2, with D unresolved. The germline CDR1 and CDR2 sequences are WNHNN and SYGVQD (reference sequence). Between the trimmed V and J ends, which lost 8 bases and 4 bases, there was a span of 14 bases. The CDR3 length is 13 residues. In DNA form, the CDR3 reads TGCGCCAGCTTCAAGTGGGAGGGCTATGGCTACACCTTC. It specifies CASFKWEGYGYTF.

The gene calls are TRBV2 and TRBJ2-7; 11 bases line up with TRBD1. V dropped 3 bases and J dropped 6; count of bases not matched to a gene: 4. Germline V lookup: CDR1 SNHLY, CDR2 FYNNEI. This CDR3 contains 14 residues. Here the CDR3 reads CASSEDRGPSEQYF. The CDR3 nucleotides read TGTGCCAGCAGTGAGGACAGGGGGCCGTCCGAGCAGTACTTC.

V and J are TRBV6-5 and TRBJ2-3; 7 positions agree with TRBD1. Looked up from germline, CDR1 is MNHEY and CDR2 is SVGAGI. V dropped 7 bases and J dropped 2; count of bases not matched to a gene: 6. This CDR3 has 14 residues. CDR3 loop: CASKTDRATDTQYF. CDR3 nucleotide sequence: TGTGCCAGCAAAACAGACAGGGCCACAGATACGCAGTATTTT.

Within the sample, this clone is medium-sized. The chain couples TRBV19 to TRBJ2-1; 9 bases are shared with TRBD1. The J segment lost 3 bases and the V segment lost 5 bases, leaving 2 bases of the junction unmatched. The CDR3 runs to 14 residues. Germline CDR1 LNHDA, CDR2 SQIVND (reference sequence). The CDR3 loop is CASSGTGNYNEQFF. As DNA, the CDR3 is TGTGCCAGTAGTGGGACAGGGAACTACAATGAGCAGTTCTTC.

The V and J genes are TRBV19 and TRBJ1-5; D is unresolved. The CDR3 totals 15 residues. V was clipped by 1 base and J by 3 bases, with 10 bases between them. Germline assignment: CDR1 LNHDA and CDR2 SQIVND (reference sequence). CDR3 in amino acids: CASSIGNGLNQPQHF. The CDR3 nucleotides are TGTGCCAGTAGTATAGGGAACGGTCTCAATCAGCCCCAGCATTTT.

The V gene is TRBV11-3, the J gene TRBJ2-7; D might be TRBD1 or TRBD2, each matching 5 bases. Germline V CDR1 and CDR2: SGHNT, YENEEA. Trimming shortened V by 5 bases and J by 2 bases, and 22 bases separated the two germline ends. CDR3 length: 17 residues. As DNA, the CDR3 is TGTGCCAGCAGCCTCTGGGGAAACCGGGACCGGCCCTACGAGCAGTACTTC. Translation: CASSLWGNRDRPYEQYF.

This clone was picked up a small number of times. The gene calls are TRBV19 and TRBJ1-2; D is unresolved. CDR1 is LNHDA, CDR2 SQIVND, per germline (reference sequence). Deletions cut 4 bases from V and 5 bases from J, with 14 bases between. The CDR3 consists of 14 residues. The CDR3 DNA reads TGTGCCAGTAGTACTCCCGGGCTAACGTATGGCTACACCTTC. Its protein is CASSTPGLTYGYTF.

The chain couples TRBV7-3 to TRBJ2-3; TRBD2 matches at 12 bases. J was trimmed by 0 bases and V by 5 bases; bases with no gene match: 12. The CDR3 sequence is 19 residues long. Germline CDR1 reads SGHTA; CDR2 reads FQGTGA. CDR3 residues: CASSPRGLAGGTSTDTQYF. The CDR3 DNA follows: TGTGCCAGCAGCCCCCGGGGGCTAGCGGGGGGGACTAGCACAGATACGCAGTATTTT.

V is TRBV5-6 and J is TRBJ1-5; D not resolved. Germline loops: CDR1 SGHDT, CDR2 YYEEEE. The germline V and J ends were trimmed by 2 bases and 1 base, with 7 bases remaining between them. This CDR3 is 14 amino acids long. The CDR3 sequence: CASSLWQSNQPQHF. CDR3 nucleotides: TGTGCCAGCAGCTTATGGCAGAGCAATCAGCCCCAGCATTTT.

The chain uses TRBV27 and TRBJ1-2; tentative D call: TRBD1 (6 bases). The V end was cut by 6 bases, the J end by 8 bases, with 19 bases between. Germline values: CDR1 MNHEY, CDR2 SMNVEV (reference sequence). The CDR3 is 14 amino acids. CDR3 bases: TGTGCCAGCAGATACCCAGGGGTTTCCGACGGCTACACCTTC. Translated: CASRYPGVSDGYTF.

About this clone: The germline gene is not matched at one end of the junction; a read error may be the cause. The rearrangement uses TRBV5-1 and TRBJ1-1; TRBD1 agrees at 7 bases. CDR1 and CDR2 (germline): SGHRS, YFSETQ. The CDR3 is 14 residues long. The CDR3 DNA is TGCGCCAGCAGATTGGGACAGAAAAACACTGAAGCTTTCTTT. Protein product: CASRLGQKNTEAFF.

This rearrangement joins TRBV19 to TRBJ2-1, with TRBD1 matching 7 bases. Trimming removed 11 bases from V and 2 bases from J; junction bases left unmatched: 3. The CDR3 has 12 residues. Germline V lookup: CDR1 LNHDA, CDR2 SQIVND (reference sequence). The CDR3 region has the DNA TGTGCCGCACAGGGGACCTACAATGAGCAGTTCTTC. Translation: CAAQGTYNEQFF.

The chain uses TRBV7-9 and TRBJ2-1; 8 positions match TRBD2. Germline loops: CDR1 SEHNR, CDR2 FQNEAQ (reference sequence). This CDR3 contains 17 residues. Trimming at V came to 1 base and at J to 8 bases, leaving 13 bases not matched to a gene. In DNA, the CDR3 is TGTGCCAGCAGCTTAGTTGGGGGACTAGACCTAGGGGATGAGCAGTTCTTC. It specifies CASSLVGGLDLGDEQFF.